Shown below are 14 T cell receptor beta chains from a single sample sequenced in a study of shared clonotypes between healthy human individuals. Profiled with immunoSEQ multiplex PCR; TCRdb holds only in-frame clones, not every one. This sample carries about 2.4 million clones, around nine tenths of them seen once, and the ten largest clones take over 0.12%. Sample: naive CD4+ T cells sorted from blood. Subset reported: CD45RA+ positively selected. The source of these receptors is a young man in good health.

The J gene is TRBJ2-3, the V gene TRBV6-1; 9 bases line up with TRBD2. V trimming: 4 bases; J trimming: 1 base; junction bases outside the gene matches: 6. CDR1 is MNHNS, CDR2 SASEGT, per germline. The length of the CDR3 is 16 residues. CDR3 DNA: TGTGCCAGCAGTGCCTTTAGCGGGAGCGGCACAGATACGCAGTATTTT. Its translation is CASSAFSGSGTDTQYF.

The chain joins TRBV6-6 to TRBJ1-4; no clear D. The V end lost 4 bases, the J end lost 2 bases, and 5 bases lay between the germline ends. CDR3 size: 13 residues. Germline CDR1 MNHNY, CDR2 SVGAGI (reference sequence). The CDR3 sequence is CASSSGTNEKLFF. The CDR3 coding sequence is TGTGCCAGCAGTTCGGGGACTAATGAAAAACTGTTTTTT.

The chain links TRBV2 to TRBJ2-5; the D is unclear. The ends were cut back, 7 bases at V and 1 base at J, with 4 bases in the middle. This CDR3 region has 11 residues. Germline V lookup: CDR1 SNHLY, CDR2 FYNNEI. The DNA for the CDR3 is TGTGCCAGCAAATTCCAAGAGACCCAGTACTTC. Translation: CASKFQETQYF. The full variable domain, rest sourced from reference TRBV2 and TRBJ2-5, is EPEVTQTPSHQVTQMGQEVILRCVPISNHLYFYWYRQILGQKVEFLVSFYNNEISEKSEIFDDQFSVERPDGSNFTLKIRSTKLEDSAMYFCASKFQETQYFGPGTRLLVL.

This sequence joins TRBV6-1 and TRBJ2-3; D is unclear. From germline, CDR1 is MNHNS and CDR2 SASEGT. Deletions cut 6 bases from V and 7 bases from J, with 17 bases between. The CDR3 totals 14 residues. This CDR3 is CASSPGFRGNTQYF. The CDR3 nucleotides are TGTGCCAGCAGCCCTGGGTTCCGAGGCAATACGCAGTATTTT.

The chain is built from TRBV5-1 and TRBJ2-2, with TRBD2 matching 8 bases. The CDR3 runs to 16 residues. V was clipped by 0 bases and J by 6 bases; unmatched bases: 7. The V gene's germline CDR1 is SGHRS and CDR2 YFSETQ. The chain's CDR3 is CASSLEGTRGPGELFF. The CDR3, as DNA: TGCGCCAGCAGCTTGGAAGGGACTAGGGGCCCCGGGGAGCTGTTTTTT.

The chain is built from TRBV28 and TRBJ2-5; D is uncertain. Trimming stripped 7 bases from V and 5 bases from J, with 14 bases between. The CDR3 is made up of 13 amino acids. CDR1 and CDR2 from the germline V gene are MDHEN and SYDVKM. The CDR3 region is CASTPGGVETQYF. CDR3 bases: TGTGCCAGCACCCCAGGTGGGGTTGAGACCCAGTACTTC.

The rearrangement joins TRBV18 to TRBJ2-2, with TRBD1 matching 7 bases. The germline gives CDR1 KGHSH, CDR2 LQKENI. The CDR3 runs to 17 residues. V dropped 0 bases and J dropped 6; count of bases not matched to a gene: 10. The CDR3 DNA follows: TGTGCCAGCTCACCACCGTATGGACAGGTGGTCGCCGGGGAGCTGTTTTTT. Translating gives CASSPPYGQVVAGELFF.

This clone was counted a few times. The chain employs TRBV23-1 and TRBJ1-5; maybe TRBD1 (6 bases). TRBV23-1 is given ORF status, its function remaining uncertain. This CDR3 region has 14 residues. V lost 3 bases and J lost 7, with 13 bases in between. The CDR3 is CASSQGGARQPQHF. DNA for the CDR3: TGCGCCAGCAGTCAGGGGGGGGCGAGGCAGCCCCAGCATTTT.

The chain's CDR3 is CASSERGNNYGYTF. For the CDR3, the DNA is TGTGCCAGCAGTGAAAGGGGCAATAACTATGGCTACACCTTC. The V gene is TRBV6-1, the J gene TRBJ1-2, with D possibly matching TRBD1 (5 bases). There are 14 residues in the CDR3. V was pared by 2 bases and J by 1 base, with 8 bases between. In germline, CDR1 is MNHNS, CDR2 SASEGT.

V is TRBV6-5 and J is TRBJ2-5, with D possibly matching TRBD2 (6 bases). V was pared by 5 bases and J by 2 bases, with 15 bases between. The CDR3 is made up of 15 amino acids. Germline V lookup: CDR1 MNHEY, CDR2 SVGAGI. The CDR3 loop is CASSPPGLQQETQYF. In nucleotides, the CDR3 is TGTGCCAGCAGTCCTCCGGGACTTCAACAAGAGACCCAGTACTTC.

The chain links TRBV5-4 to TRBJ2-3; D might be TRBD1 or TRBD2, each matching 7 bases. Germline V lookup: CDR1 SGHNT, CDR2 YYREEE (reference sequence). V was clipped by 4 bases and J by 0 bases, with 18 bases between them. CDR3 size: 17 residues. CDR3 bases: TGTGCCAGCAGCATGACAGGGAGGGACCCTAGCACAGATACGCAGTATTTT. It yields the protein CASSMTGRDPSTDTQYF.

V is TRBV5-5 and J is TRBJ1-1; D ambiguous. CDR1 is SGHKS, CDR2 YYEKEE, per germline (reference sequence). Trimming stripped 1 base from V and 0 bases from J, with 10 bases between. The CDR3 extends over 15 amino acids. CDR3 protein: CASSLTLSMNTEAFF. CDR3 DNA: TGTGCCAGCAGCTTGACATTAAGCATGAACACTGAAGCTTTCTTT.

The chain combines TRBV30 with TRBJ2-3, with TRBD2 matching 11 bases. Trimming at V came to 0 bases and at J to 4 bases, leaving 12 bases not matched to a gene. The length of the CDR3 is 18 residues. The germline CDR1 and CDR2 sequences are GTSNPN and SVGIG (reference sequence). CDR3 sequence: CAWSVRSGRAGVADTQYF. DNA of the CDR3: TGTGCCTGGAGTGTACGTAGCGGGAGGGCCGGCGTGGCAGATACGCAGTATTTT.

This chain connects TRBV18 to TRBJ1-6, with 11 bases aligning to TRBD1. The CDR3 has 16 residues. Germline values: CDR1 KGHSH, CDR2 LQKENI. Trimming cost V 4 bases and J 7 bases; bases outside gene matches: 6. The DNA for the CDR3 is TGTGCCAGCTCACGCGGGACAGGGGGGCAAAATTCACCCCTCCACTTT. Encoded protein: CASSRGTGGQNSPLHF.